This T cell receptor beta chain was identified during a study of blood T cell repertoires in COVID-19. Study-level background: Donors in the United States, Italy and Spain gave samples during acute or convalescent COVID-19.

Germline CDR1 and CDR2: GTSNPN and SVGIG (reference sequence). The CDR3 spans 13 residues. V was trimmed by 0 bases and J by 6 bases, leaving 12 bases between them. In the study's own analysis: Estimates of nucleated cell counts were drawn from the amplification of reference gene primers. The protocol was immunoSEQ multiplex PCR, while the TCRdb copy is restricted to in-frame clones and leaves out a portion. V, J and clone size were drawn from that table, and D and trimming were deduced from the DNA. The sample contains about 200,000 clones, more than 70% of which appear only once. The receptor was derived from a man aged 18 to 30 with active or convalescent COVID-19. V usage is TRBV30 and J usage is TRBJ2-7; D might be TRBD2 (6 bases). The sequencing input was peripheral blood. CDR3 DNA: TGTGCCTGGAGTGTGTTGCGGGGTGGCGAGCAGTACTTC. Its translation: CAWSVLRGGEQYF.